This passage covers 4 T cell receptor beta chains from one sample sequenced in a study of cytomegalovirus exposure and HLA in healthy donors. PCR used 60 Vbeta primers and 13 Jbeta primers. Repertoires were generated with immunoSEQ multiplex PCR, while TCRdb's copy carries only in-frame clones and drops some. Altogether about 130,000 clones are present, approximately 82% being singletons, with the ten largest covering around 3%. The sample taken for sequencing was PBMCs. Every receptor here comes from a boy aged 2-9 years in good health and CMV-seronegative.

The rearrangement joins TRBV19 to TRBJ1-1, with 7 positions matching TRBD1. Per germline, CDR1 LNHDA and CDR2 SQIVND (reference sequence). The CDR3 runs 13 residues. The ends lost 4 bases at V and 4 bases at J; junction bases unmatched: 3. CDR3 sequence (DNA): TGTGCCAGTAGTAAGACAGGGCGCACTGAAGCTTTCTTT. Translating gives CASSKTGRTEAFF. Complete variable domain (other parts from reference TRBV19 and TRBJ1-1): DGGITQSPKYLFRKEGQNVTLSCEQNLNHDAMYWYRQDPGQGLRLIYYSQIVNDFQKGDIAEGYSVSREKKESFPLTVTSAQKNPTAFYLCASSKTGRTEAFFGQGTRLTVV.

The genes are TRBV11-2 and TRBJ1-1, with TRBD1 as a possible D gene (5 bases). The V and J ends lost 6 bases and 7 bases respectively, with 12 bases between them. This CDR3 has 12 residues. Germline V CDR1 and CDR2: SGHAT, FQNNGV. In DNA form, the CDR3 reads TGTGCCAGCAGTCTCCCAGGGATTGAAGCTTTCTTT. Translated, it gives CASSLPGIEAFF. The entire variable domain, with the rest obtained from reference TRBV11-2 and TRBJ1-1, is as follows: EAGVAQSPRYKIIEKRQSVAFWCNPISGHATLYWYQQILGQGPKLLIQFQNNGVVDDSQLPKDRFSAERLKGVDSTLKIQPAKLEDSAVYLCASSLPGIEAFFGQGTRLTVV.

V and J are TRBV29-1 and TRBJ2-2; 9 bases line up with TRBD1. Losses at the gene ends were 4 bases for V and 0 bases for J; bases not matched to a gene: 3. Germline V gene data show CDR1 as SQVTM and CDR2 as ANQGSEA. CDR3 length: 15 residues. CDR3 nucleotide sequence: TGCAGCGTTGGGGACAGGGACACGAACACCGGGGAGCTGTTTTTT. Its protein is CSVGDRDTNTGELFF.

The chain links TRBV19 to TRBJ2-5; the match to TRBD1 covers 8 bases. The CDR3 loop spans 14 amino acids. V lost 7 bases, J lost 1 base, and 5 bases stayed unmatched. The germline gives CDR1 LNHDA, CDR2 SQIVND (reference sequence). The CDR3 reads CASKVGTGQETQYF. CDR3 sequence (DNA): TGTGCCAGTAAGGTCGGGACAGGCCAAGAGACCCAGTACTTC. Supplemented by reference TRBV19 and TRBJ2-5, the full variable domain reads DGGITQSPKYLFRKEGQNVTLSCEQNLNHDAMYWYRQDPGQGLRLIYYSQIVNDFQKGDIAEGYSVSREKKESFPLTVTSAQKNPTAFYLCASKVGTGQETQYFGPGTRLLVL.